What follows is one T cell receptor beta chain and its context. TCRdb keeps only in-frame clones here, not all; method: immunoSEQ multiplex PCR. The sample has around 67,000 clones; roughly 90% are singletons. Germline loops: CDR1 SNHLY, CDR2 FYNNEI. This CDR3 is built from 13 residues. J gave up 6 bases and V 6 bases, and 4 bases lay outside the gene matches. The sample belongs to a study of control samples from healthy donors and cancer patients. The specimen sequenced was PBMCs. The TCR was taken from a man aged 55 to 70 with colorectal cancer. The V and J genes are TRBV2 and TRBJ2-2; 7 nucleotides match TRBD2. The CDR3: CASRGREAGELFF. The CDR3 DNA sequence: TGTGCCAGCAGGGGCCGGGAGGCCGGGGAGCTGTTTTTT.